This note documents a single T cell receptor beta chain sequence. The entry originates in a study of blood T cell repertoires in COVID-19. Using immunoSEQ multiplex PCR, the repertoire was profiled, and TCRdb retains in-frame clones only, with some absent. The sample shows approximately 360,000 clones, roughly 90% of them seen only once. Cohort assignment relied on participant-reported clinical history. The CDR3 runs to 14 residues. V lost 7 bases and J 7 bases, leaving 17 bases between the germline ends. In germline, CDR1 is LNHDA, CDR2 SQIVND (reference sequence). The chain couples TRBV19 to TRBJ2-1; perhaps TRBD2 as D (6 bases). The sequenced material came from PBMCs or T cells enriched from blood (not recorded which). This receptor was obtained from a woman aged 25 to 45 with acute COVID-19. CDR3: CASTRGVGRNEQFF. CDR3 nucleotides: TGTGCCAGTACCCGCGGGGTGGGCAGGAATGAGCAGTTCTTC.